Sequencing of this T cell receptor (beta chain) was carried out in a study of blood T cell repertoires in COVID-19. Study summary: T cells, B-cell-depleted T cells, or PBMCs provided the cDNA or gDNA that served as material.

Original handling: Amplification with reference gene primers provided the estimates of nucleated cell counts. Generated by immunoSEQ multiplex PCR, the TCRdb table keeps only in-frame clones and is missing some. V and J calls and clone size follow that table, whereas D and trimming were derived from the DNA. The profile shows about 180,000 clones, 85% of them singletons. The CDR3 loop spans 15 amino acids. Germline V lookup: CDR1 LNHDA, CDR2 SQIVND (reference sequence). V lost 9 bases and J lost 2, with 18 bases in between. The receptor was derived from a person in their 70s with COVID-19, enrolled during active disease. The sequenced material came from peripheral blood. The J gene is TRBJ2-3, the V gene TRBV19; TRBD2 might be the D (6 bases). CDR3 DNA: TGTGCCAGCTGGCGGGGCAGGACAATCACAGATACGCAGTATTTT. Its translation is CASWRGRTITDTQYF.